A selection of T cell receptor beta chains follows, all from one sample in a study of T cell repertoires in ileal Crohn's disease. Libraries were prepared by immunoSEQ multiplex PCR; TCRdb keeps only in-frame clonotypes and omits some of them. Counted here are 2,000 to 3,000 clones, roughly 83% occurring once; the ten biggest clones make up about 15%. The sequenced sample was ileal tissue. All receptors come from an adult with Crohn's disease. The CDR3 runs from the conserved cysteine through the conserved F or W. The D gene is left open where the match is weak. Clone size is stated in some rows and not others, as once, few, many or a class when expanded.

>TRBJ1-1|few|TRBV30|TRBD1
CAWSPGQGSTEAFF
TGTGCCTGGAGTCCAGGACAGGGGAGCACTGAAGCTTTCTTT
>TRBJ1-2|-|TRBV25-1|TRBD1
CASSRGTGDGYTF
TGTGCCAGCAGTAGAGGAACAGGGGATGGCTACACCTTC
>TRBJ2-3|large|TRBV4-1|TRBD2
CASSQEAGGSDTQYF
TGCGCCAGCAGCCAAGAGGCGGGGGGCTCAGATACGCAGTATTTT
>TRBJ1-3|few|TRBV27|-
CASSRGGVGNTIYF
TGTGCCAGCAGTAGGGGCGGCGTTGGAAACACCATATATTTT
>TRBJ2-1|-|TRBV9|-
CASSAGRQNNEQFF
TGTGCCAGCAGCGCCGGTAGACAGAACAATGAGCAGTTCTTC
>TRBJ1-2|-|TRBV27|TRBD1
CASSLTPTGETGGYTF
TGTGCCAGCAGTTTAACCCCTACAGGGGAAACGGGTGGCTACACCTTC
>TRBJ2-5|-|TRBV9|-
CASSVQTGPQETQYF
TGTGCCAGCAGCGTACAAACAGGGCCACAAGAGACCCAGTACTTC
>TRBJ2-1|-|TRBV28|-
CASSLPPPRNEQFF
TGTGCCAGCAGTCTACCTCCCCCGAGGAATGAGCAGTTCTTC
>TRBJ1-6|-|TRBV28|-
CASSAAGGPSSPLHF
TGTGCCAGCAGTGCGGCGGGGGGTCCGAGTTCACCCCTCCACTTT
>TRBJ2-2|-|TRBV29-1|TRBD2
CSVLRTSVVDAGELFF
TGCAGCGTCCTCCGGACTAGCGTAGTTGACGCCGGGGAGCTGTTTTTT
>TRBJ2-2|once|TRBV6-5|-
CASTRLAVNTGELFF
TGTGCCAGCACTCGGCTGGCGGTAAACACCGGGGAGCTGTTTTTT
>TRBJ1-1|-|TRBV9|-
CASSVVQGKNTEAFF
TGTGCCAGCAGCGTAGTACAGGGAAAGAACACTGAAGCTTTCTTT
>TRBJ1-1|-|TRBV28|TRBD1
CASSLTGGQNTEAFF
TGTGCCAGCAGTTTGACAGGGGGCCAGAACACTGAAGCTTTCTTT
>TRBJ2-1|-|TRBV15|-
CATSRGRNEQFF
TGTGCCACCAGCAGAGGTCGTAATGAGCAGTTCTTC
>TRBJ2-3|-|TRBV11-2|TRBD2
CASSLGGSTDTQYF
TGTGCCAGCAGCTTGGGGGGGAGCACAGATACGCAGTATTTT
>TRBJ1-1|-|TRBV18|-
CASFGQGGTEAFF
TGTGCCAGCTTCGGGCAGGGAGGCACTGAAGCTTTCTTT
>TRBJ1-1|-|TRBV6-6|-
CASSYSLTEAFF
TGTGCCAGCAGTTATTCACTCACTGAAGCTTTCTTT
>TRBJ2-5|-|TRBV19|TRBD1
CASIYGQGRETQYF
TGTGCCAGTATTTACGGACAGGGTAGGGAGACCCAGTACTTC
>TRBJ2-3|-|TRBV15|TRBD1
CATSRESFVRDRRDTQYF
TGTGCCACCAGCAGAGAATCTTTCGTCCGGGACAGGAGAGATACGCAGTATTTT
>TRBJ1-3|-|TRBV4-3|TRBD1
CASSQEQGVSIYF
TGCGCCAGCAGCCAAGAACAGGGGGTCTCCATATATTTT
>TRBJ2-3|once|TRBV7-7|-
CASSRMTGGDTQYF
TGTGCTAGCAGCCGTATGACAGGAGGTGATACGCAGTATTTT
>TRBJ2-3|-|TRBV27|TRBD1
CASSSKYRGTFSTSTDTQYF
TGTGCCAGCAGTTCCAAATACAGGGGCACCTTTTCGACTAGCACAGATACGCAGTATTTT
>TRBJ2-3|-|TRBV21-1|-
CASSQGGTDTQYF
TGTGCCAGCAGTCAGGGGGGCACAGATACGCAGTATTTT
>TRBJ1-1|-|TRBV19|-
CASSTGLPKPEAFF
TGTGCCAGTAGTACGGGACTCCCAAAGCCTGAAGCTTTCTTT
>TRBJ2-2|few|TRBV4-1|-
CASSQERATGELFF
TGCGCCAGCAGCCAAGAGAGAGCTACCGGGGAGCTGTTTTTT
>TRBJ1-5|-|TRBV2|-
CASKEVPMGSNQPQHF
TGTGCCAGCAAGGAGGTCCCAATGGGTAGCAATCAGCCCCAGCATTTT
>TRBJ2-6|-|TRBV11-3|TRBD1
CASSLGNRGSANVLTF
TGTGCCAGCAGCTTAGGGAACAGGGGTTCGGCCAACGTCCTGACTTTC
>TRBJ1-3|-|TRBV23-1|-
CASSQSQVSGNTIYF
TGCGCCAGCAGTCAATCGCAGGTGTCTGGAAACACCATATATTTT
>TRBJ2-1|-|TRBV6-1|TRBD2
CASSEAHGGGHEQFF
TGTGCCAGCAGTGAAGCGCATGGCGGGGGTCATGAGCAGTTCTTC
>TRBJ2-3|-|TRBV4-2|-
CASSGAGRGTDTQYF
TGTGCCAGCAGCGGAGCGGGGAGGGGGACAGATACGCAGTATTTT
>TRBJ2-2|-|TRBV5-6|-
CASSLAGGGGRGELFF
TGTGCCAGCAGCTTGGCGGGCGGGGGCGGTCGCGGGGAGCTGTTTTTT
>TRBJ2-7|large|TRBV13|-
CASSFGKAYEQYF
TGTGCCAGCAGCTTCGGGAAGGCCTACGAGCAGTACTTC
>TRBJ2-1|-|TRBV5-4|-
CASSLAGVGSYNEQFF
TGTGCCAGCAGCTTGGCAGGGGTGGGCTCCTACAATGAGCAGTTCTTC
>TRBJ2-7|-|TRBV7-2|TRBD1
CASSYGRTGFEQYF
TGTGCCAGCAGCTACGGCAGGACAGGGTTTGAGCAGTACTTC
>TRBJ1-2|-|TRBV4-2|-
CASSQDLLTEREF
TGTGCCAGCAGCCAAGATCTTCTCACGGAAAGGGAGTTC
>TRBJ2-1|-|TRBV28|TRBD2
CASRAGLAGGRGQFF
TGTGCCAGCAGAGCGGGACTAGCGGGGGGGCGGGGGCAGTTCTTC
>TRBJ1-5|-|TRBV7-9|-
CASSKGGPQHF
TGTGCCAGCAGCAAGGGAGGGCCCCAGCATTTT
>TRBJ1-6|-|TRBV2|TRBD1
CASSADRGRSPLHF
TGTGCCAGCAGTGCAGACAGGGGGCGTTCACCCCTCCACTTT
>TRBJ2-5|once|TRBV13|-
CASSSQGQETQYF
TGTGCCAGCAGCTCACAGGGTCAAGAGACCCAGTACTTC
>TRBJ2-3|-|TRBV2|TRBD2
CASRVAGGLTDTQYF
TGTGCCAGCAGGGTAGCGGGGGGCCTCACAGATACGCAGTATTTT
>TRBJ1-6|-|TRBV10-3|-
CAISGAANSPLHF
TGTGCCATCAGTGGGGCCGCTAATTCACCCCTCCACTTT
>TRBJ2-1|-|TRBV5-4|TRBD1
CASSQPGTGGNEQFF
TGTGCCAGCAGCCAGCCCGGGACAGGGGGTAATGAGCAGTTCTTC
>TRBJ2-7|once|TRBV27|-
CASQTSGSSYEQYF
TGTGCCAGCCAGACTAGTGGGAGCTCCTACGAGCAGTACTTC
>TRBJ1-2|-|TRBV6-1|-
CASSEAGDYGYTF
TGTGCCAGCAGTGAGGCCGGGGACTATGGCTACACCTTC
>TRBJ2-1|few|TRBV4-1|-
CASSQFSRNEQFF
TGCGCCAGCAGCCAATTTTCTCGCAATGAGCAGTTCTTC
>TRBJ2-1|-|TRBV25-1|-
CASSGQAPAYNEQFF
TGTGCCAGCAGTGGCCAGGCCCCTGCCTACAATGAGCAGTTCTTC
>TRBJ1-1|once|TRBV10-1|-
CASSESTGRTGEAFF
TGCGCCAGCAGTGAGTCTACAGGCCGAACAGGTGAAGCTTTCTTT
>TRBJ1-2|-|TRBV7-2|TRBD1
CASSLGDRGRGYTF
TGTGCCAGCAGCTTAGGGGACAGGGGTCGTGGCTACACCTTC
>TRBJ1-1|-|TRBV29-1|-
CSVGAGVNTEAFF
TGCAGCGTTGGGGCAGGCGTGAACACTGAAGCTTTCTTT
>TRBJ2-3|-|TRBV27|-
CASSSRLVLTDTQYF
TGTGCCAGCAGTTCCCGACTAGTGCTCACAGATACGCAGTATTTT
>TRBJ2-1|-|TRBV15|-
CATSRDSLVAQGNYNEQFF
TGTGCCACCAGCAGAGATTCCTTGGTCGCCCAGGGGAACTACAATGAGCAGTTCTTC
>TRBJ2-2|-|TRBV2|-
CASSGSHFGTGELFF
TGTGCCAGCAGTGGGTCTCACTTTGGTACCGGGGAGCTGTTTTTT
>TRBJ2-3|-|TRBV7-9|TRBD2
CASSLGLAGGTDTQYF
TGTGCCAGCAGCTTAGGACTAGCGGGAGGGACAGATACGCAGTATTTT